The rows below give T cell receptor beta chains drawn from one sample of a study of CD8 T cells in ankylosing spondylitis. Each CDR3 protein is one row after TCRdb ran MiXCR on the 5' RACE reads. The sample lists roughly 240,000 distinct CDR3 sequences, 8% to 10% occurring once. Sample: blood, either unsorted or a sorted T cell fraction (not recorded which). These receptors were obtained from a female donor with ankylosing spondylitis or in good health (not recorded which). Each CDR3 is given with its conserved first and last residue. The D gene is left open where the match is weak. Size values are once, few and many counts, or a class for expanded clones, and some rows have none.

>-|TRBV5-1|many|TRBJ1-2
CASSTAGPNYGYTF
TGCGCCAGCAGCACAGCAGGGCCCAACTATGGCTACACCTTC
>-|TRBV5-6|many|TRBJ1-1
CASTLRKGIGAFF
TGTGCCAGCACCCTAAGGAAGGGGATAGGAGCTTTCTTT
>TRBD2|TRBV10-1|-|TRBJ2-2
CASSETQVGGTGELFF
TGCGCCAGCAGTGAGACCCAGGTGGGGGGGACCGGGGAGCTGTTTTTT
>-|TRBV20-1|many|TRBJ1-2
CSARPRPQGSYGYTF
TGCAGTGCTAGACCTCGGCCACAGGGAAGCTATGGCTACACCTTC
>-|TRBV6-2/TRBV6-3|many|TRBJ1-1
CASSRTPEAFF
TGTGCCAGCAGTCGGACACCCGAAGCTTTCTTT
>-|TRBV11-3|-|TRBJ2-1
CASSSRKVQYNEQFF
TGTGCCAGCAGCTCGCGAAAGGTCCAGTACAATGAGCAGTTCTTC
>-|TRBV6-5|many|TRBJ1-3
CASSSRTSRPGRNTIYF
TGTGCCAGCAGTTCCCGGACATCCCGTCCGGGCAGGAACACCATATATTTT
>-|TRBV7-8|-|TRBJ2-7
CASSRRDPKPGEQYF
TGTGCCAGCAGCCGTCGGGACCCAAAGCCGGGCGAGCAGTACTTC
>TRBD2|TRBV6-5|many|TRBJ2-1
CASSSGIPGLAGLSLYF
TGTGCCAGCAGTTCAGGGATACCGGGACTAGCGGGACTCTCGCTCTACTTC
>TRBD2|TRBV4-1|-|TRBJ2-3
CASSQDLSGRPTDTQYF
TGCGCCAGCAGCCAAGACCTTAGCGGGAGGCCCACAGATACGCAGTATTTT
>TRBD2|TRBV6-1|few|TRBJ2-7
CASKDTGLAGGYEQYF
TGTGCCAGCAAGGACACCGGACTAGCGGGAGGGTACGAGCAGTACTTC
>-|TRBV7-3|many|TRBJ2-3
CASSLIGGVRADTQYF
TGTGCCAGCAGCTTAATTGGTGGGGTTCGCGCAGATACGCAGTATTTT
>TRBD1|TRBV6-1|many|TRBJ2-1
CASSEGLDRTGEQFF
TGTGCCAGCAGTGAAGGGCTGGACAGGACGGGTGAGCAGTTCTTC
>-|TRBV3-1|many|TRBJ2-1
CASSSGSGTFGEQFF
TGTGCCAGCAGCTCCGGGAGTGGGACTTTTGGTGAGCAGTTCTTC
>-|TRBV7-9|many|TRBJ1-1
CASTSQANTEAFF
TGTGCCAGCACCAGTCAGGCGAACACTGAAGCTTTCTTT
>-|TRBV5-5|many|TRBJ2-7
CASSLGLMVYEQYF
TGTGCCAGCAGCTTGGGATTGATGGTCTACGAGCAGTACTTC
>TRBD1|TRBV6-1|many|TRBJ2-1
CASSRTGTGQHEQFF
TGTGCCAGCAGCCGTACCGGGACAGGGCAGCACGAGCAGTTCTTC
>-|TRBV19|-|TRBJ2-5
CVSSGDFQETQYF
TGTGTCAGTAGTGGGGACTTCCAAGAGACCCAGTACTTC
>TRBD1|TRBV5-1|many|TRBJ2-2
CASSPDRVDSSGELFF
TGCGCCAGCAGCCCCGACAGGGTGGATTCGTCCGGGGAGCTGTTTTTT
>-|TRBV6-1|many|TRBJ1-1
CASSKQGSKNTEAFF
TGTGCCAGCAGTAAGCAGGGGAGCAAGAACACTGAAGCTTTCTTT
>TRBD2|TRBV11-2|few|TRBJ2-1
CASSLVGTSGSTYNEQFF
TGTGCCAGCAGCTTAGTCGGGACTAGCGGGAGCACTTACAATGAGCAGTTCTTC
>-|TRBV3-1|many|TRBJ1-3
CAASSGNTIYF
TGTGCCGCGAGCTCTGGAAACACCATATATTTT
>-|TRBV28|many|TRBJ1-2
CASQDRSYGYTF
TGTGCCAGTCAAGACAGATCTTATGGCTACACCTTC
>-|TRBV18|many|TRBJ1-5
CASSPTNQPQHF
TGTGCCAGCTCACCGACCAATCAGCCCCAGCATTTT
>-|TRBV5-1|many|TRBJ2-2
CASTTDTGELFF
TGCGCCAGCACGACAGACACCGGGGAGCTGTTTTTT
>TRBD1|TRBV5-4|few|TRBJ1-1
CASSLAGGTAEAFF
TGTGCCAGCAGCTTGGCCGGGGGGACAGCTGAAGCTTTCTTT
>TRBD1|TRBV5-1|many|TRBJ1-2
CASSLTPGQAGTYGYTF
TGCGCCAGCAGCTTGACCCCGGGACAGGCCGGTACCTATGGCTACACCTTC
>-|TRBV9|many|TRBJ2-1
CASSGRSGRSYNEQFF
TGTGCCAGCAGCGGGAGGAGCGGAAGATCCTACAATGAGCAGTTCTTC
>-|TRBV5-1|many|TRBJ2-7
CASSSRGGPSYEQYF
TGCGCCAGCAGCTCCAGGGGGGGACCGTCCTACGAGCAGTACTTC
>-|TRBV5-6|few|TRBJ2-1
CASSFSPRDEQFF
TGTGCCAGCAGCTTTAGCCCACGGGATGAGCAGTTCTTC
>-|TRBV13|many|TRBJ2-7
CASSLGGPSSYEQYF
TGTGCCAGCAGCTTAGGAGGGCCCAGCTCCTACGAGCAGTACTTC
>-|TRBV12-3/TRBV12-4|few|TRBJ1-5
CASSFARNQPQHF
TGTGCCAGCAGTTTCGCCAGGAATCAGCCCCAGCATTTT
>-|TRBV12-3/TRBV12-4|many|TRBJ1-1
CASSDRGYSENTEAFF
TGTGCCAGCAGTGACCGCGGTTACAGCGAGAACACTGAAGCTTTCTTT
>-|TRBV5-1|many|TRBJ2-5
CASSLIDGIQYQETQYF
TGCGCCAGCAGCTTGATCGATGGAATTCAGTACCAAGAGACCCAGTACTTC
>-|TRBV6-2/TRBV6-3|-|TRBJ2-5
CASSVSWWETQYF
TGTGCCAGCAGTGTCAGCTGGTGGGAGACCCAGTACTTC
>TRBD2|TRBV20-1|many|TRBJ2-3
CSAPFGRAGADTQYF
TGCAGTGCCCCATTCGGGAGGGCGGGAGCAGATACGCAGTATTTT
>TRBD2|TRBV4-2|few|TRBJ2-1
CASTLLPGTSTGEQFF
TGTGCCAGCACTCTTCTCCCGGGGACTAGTACCGGGGAGCAGTTCTTC
>TRBD2|TRBV5-1|many|TRBJ2-7
CASSPDAGASYEQYF
TGCGCCAGCAGCCCCGACGCGGGAGCATCCTACGAGCAGTACTTC
>-|TRBV7-9|many|TRBJ1-1
CASSLTVERTEAFF
TGTGCCAGCAGTCTCACGGTGGAGCGAACTGAAGCTTTCTTT
>TRBD2|TRBV28|-|TRBJ2-3
CASSPRTSGQWIDTQYF
TGTGCCAGCAGCCCCCGGACTAGCGGGCAGTGGATAGATACGCAGTATTTT
>-|TRBV7-9|many|TRBJ1-2
CASSSRGAATHYGYTF
TGTGCCAGCAGCTCCCGGGGGGCAGCTACTCACTATGGCTACACCTTC
>-|TRBV25-1|many|TRBJ1-1
CASSPIGGALGQAFF
TGTGCCAGCAGTCCGATCGGGGGGGCTTTGGGCCAAGCTTTCTTT
>TRBD1|TRBV19|many|TRBJ1-5
CASSIEGQAYQPQHF
TGTGCCAGTAGTATTGAGGGACAGGCCTATCAGCCCCAGCATTTT
>TRBD2|TRBV16|many|TRBJ2-7
CASSQGLAGPSYEQYF
TGTGCCAGCAGCCAAGGCCTAGCGGGACCCTCCTACGAGCAGTACTTC
>TRBD1|TRBV4-1|many|TRBJ1-3
CASSRTGASSGNTIYF
TGCGCCAGCAGTCGCACAGGGGCAAGCTCTGGAAACACCATATATTTT
>-|TRBV19|many|TRBJ1-3
CASRSTAGNTIYF
TGTGCCAGTAGAAGTACCGCTGGAAACACCATATATTTT
>-|TRBV11-3|many|TRBJ2-1
CASSLDPLVGEQFF
TGTGCCAGCAGCTTAGATCCCTTGGTGGGTGAGCAGTTCTTC
>-|TRBV9|many|TRBJ2-1
CASSVGGPTYNEQFF
TGTGCCAGCAGCGTAGGTGGCCCCACCTACAATGAGCAGTTCTTC
>TRBD1|TRBV7-7|-|TRBJ2-5
CASSLYISTGPQETQYF
TGTGCTAGCAGCTTATACATCTCGACAGGGCCCCAAGAGACCCAGTACTTC
>-|TRBV6-2/TRBV6-3|many|TRBJ1-1
CATVTALNTEAFF
TGTGCCACCGTGACAGCTTTGAACACTGAAGCTTTCTTT
>-|TRBV30|many|TRBJ2-7
CAWIRDGAYEQYF
TGTGCCTGGATCCGGGACGGAGCCTACGAGCAGTACTTC
>-|TRBV3-1|many|TRBJ2-7
CASSQVPGTQQYF
TGTGCCAGCAGCCAAGTCCCCGGGACCCAGCAGTACTTC
>TRBD1|TRBV2|many|TRBJ1-5
CASSPMDRSHQPQHF
TGTGCCAGCAGTCCGATGGACAGGAGTCATCAGCCCCAGCATTTT
>-|TRBV20-1|many|TRBJ2-5
CSARWLTGGTQYF
TGCAGTGCTAGGTGGCTTACCGGGGGGACCCAGTACTTC
>-|TRBV24-1|many|TRBJ2-1
CATSDFGEQFF
TGTGCCACCAGTGATTTCGGTGAGCAGTTCTTC